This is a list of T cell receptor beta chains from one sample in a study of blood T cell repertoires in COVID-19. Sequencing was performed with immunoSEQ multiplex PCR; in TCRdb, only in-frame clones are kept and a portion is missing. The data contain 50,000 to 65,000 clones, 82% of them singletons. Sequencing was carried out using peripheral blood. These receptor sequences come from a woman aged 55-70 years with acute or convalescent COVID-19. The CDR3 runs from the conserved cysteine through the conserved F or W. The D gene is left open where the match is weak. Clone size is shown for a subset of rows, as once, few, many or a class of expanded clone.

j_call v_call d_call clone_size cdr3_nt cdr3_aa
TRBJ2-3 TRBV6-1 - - TGTGCCAGCAGTGAAAATCAGGGACTGGATACGCAGTATTTT CASSENQGLDTQYF
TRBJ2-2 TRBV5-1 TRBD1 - TGCGCCAGCAGCTCCCGACAGGGGGGCGGGGAGCTGTTTTTT CASSSRQGGGELFF
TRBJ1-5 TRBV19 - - TGTGCCAGTACCCGGGTGGAAACTAGCAATCAGCCCCAGCATTTT CASTRVETSNQPQHF
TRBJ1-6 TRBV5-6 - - TGTGCCAGCAGCTTGGCGACTCGGAGATCACCCCTCCACTTT CASSLATRRSPLHF
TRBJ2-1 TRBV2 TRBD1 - TGTGCCAGCACCAGGGACAGTGAGCAGTTCTTC CASTRDSEQFF
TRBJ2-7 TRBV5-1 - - TGCGCCAGCAGTTGGGGGGGCAGTTTCTACGAGCAGTACTTC CASSWGGSFYEQYF
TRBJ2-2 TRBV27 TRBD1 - TGTGCCAGCAGAGATTTAGGGACAGGGAGAACCGGGGAGCTGTTTTTT CASRDLGTGRTGELFF
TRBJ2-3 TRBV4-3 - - TGCGCCAGCAGCCAAGCTAGCACAGATACGCAGTATTTT CASSQASTDTQYF
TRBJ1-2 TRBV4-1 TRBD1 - TGCGCCAGCAGCCGGGACAGGGCGGAGAATGGCTACACCTTC CASSRDRAENGYTF
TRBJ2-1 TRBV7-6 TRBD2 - TGTGCCAGCAGTTACGGGGGGGCTTCGTCCTACAATGAGCAGTTCTTC CASSYGGASSYNEQFF
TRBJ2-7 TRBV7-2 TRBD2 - TGTGCCAGCAGCGGGGGATGGAGGACTAGCGGGGCCTACGAGCAGTACTTC CASSGGWRTSGAYEQYF
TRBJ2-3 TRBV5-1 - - TGCGCCAGCAGCCGCCGACAGGGCACAGATACGCAGTATTTT CASSRRQGTDTQYF
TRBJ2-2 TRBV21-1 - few TGTGCCAGCAGCAAAGTGCGGACAGGGGATGGGCCCGGGGAGCTGTTTTTT CASSKVRTGDGPGELFF
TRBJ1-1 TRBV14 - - TGTGCCAGCAGCCAACTCCGACAGACGAACACTGAAGCTTTCTTT CASSQLRQTNTEAFF
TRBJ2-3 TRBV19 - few TGTGCCAGTAACCCCTCGGGGTCAACAGATACGCAGTATTTT CASNPSGSTDTQYF
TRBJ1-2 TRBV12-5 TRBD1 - TGTGCTAGTCCCGGGACAGGAAACTATGGCTACACCTTC CASPGTGNYGYTF
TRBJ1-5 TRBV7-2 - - TGTGCCAGCAGCTCCCGATCGGGTAGGAATCAGCCCCAGCATTTT CASSSRSGRNQPQHF
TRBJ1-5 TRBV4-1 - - TGCGCCAGCAGCCTTACGTACAGTGGCAATCAGCCCCAGCATTTT CASSLTYSGNQPQHF
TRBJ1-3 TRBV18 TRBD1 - TGTGCCAGCTCCCGAGTGGGACAGTTCTCTGGAAACACCATATATTTT CASSRVGQFSGNTIYF
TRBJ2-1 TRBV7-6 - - TGTGCCAGCAGCTCCCGTAGGAGCTCCTACAATGAGCAGTTCTTC CASSSRRSSYNEQFF
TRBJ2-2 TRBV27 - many TGTGCCAGCAGTTATGGGAGGACAAACACCGGGGAGCTGTTTTTT CASSYGRTNTGELFF
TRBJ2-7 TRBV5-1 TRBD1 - TGCGCCAGCAGTACGGGGACAGGGCCCTACGAGCAGTACTTC CASSTGTGPYEQYF
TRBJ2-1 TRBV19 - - TGTGCCAGTTCCCCAACGGGCAATGAGCAGTTCTTC CASSPTGNEQFF
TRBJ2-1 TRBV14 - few TGTGCCAGCAGCCAAATAACCCAGGGTCGGAAAAGTCATGAGCAGTTCTTC CASSQITQGRKSHEQFF
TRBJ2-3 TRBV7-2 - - TGTGCCAGCAGCTTATTTCCTCGGGGGGCAGGAGATACGCAGTATTTT CASSLFPRGAGDTQYF
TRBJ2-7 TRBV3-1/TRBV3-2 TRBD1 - TGTGCCAGCAGCCGACAGGGTTCTTACGAGCAGTACTTC CASSRQGSYEQYF
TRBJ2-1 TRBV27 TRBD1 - TGTGCCAGCAGTTCCCCGGGACAGGGGTACAATGAGCAGTTCTTC CASSSPGQGYNEQFF
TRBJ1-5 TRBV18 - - TGTGCCAGCTCACGGGCGGGTGCCGATCAGCCCCAGCATTTT CASSRAGADQPQHF
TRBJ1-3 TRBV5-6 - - TGTGCTAGGGGAGGAAACACCATATATTTT CARGGNTIYF
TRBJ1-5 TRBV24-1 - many TGTGCCACCAGTGACCGAGGCAAGGATCAGCCCCAGCATTTT CATSDRGKDQPQHF
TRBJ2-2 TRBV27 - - TGTGCCAGCCGCGGGACAGTTCCTACCGGGGAGCTGTTTTTT CASRGTVPTGELFF
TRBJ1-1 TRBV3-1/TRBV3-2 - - TGTGCCAGCAGCCCGGTGCGGGCGGGTACTGAAGCTTTCTTT CASSPVRAGTEAFF
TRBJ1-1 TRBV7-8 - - TGTGCCAGCAGCCGGGACTCAGGCACTGAAGCTTTCTTT CASSRDSGTEAFF
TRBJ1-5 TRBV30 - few TGTGCCTGGAGGCCCAAGGGGGGCAATCAGCCCCAGCATTTT CAWRPKGGNQPQHF
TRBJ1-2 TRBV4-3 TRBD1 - TGCGCCAGCAGCCAAGACGGGAGACAGGGGTTGAATGGCTACACCTTC CASSQDGRQGLNGYTF
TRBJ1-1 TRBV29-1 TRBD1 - TGCAGCGTTGGTCAGGGGGTAAGGGCTTTCTTT CSVGQGVRAFF
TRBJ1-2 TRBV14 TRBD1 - TGTGCCAGCAGCCAAGGAAGAGAGCAAGGGACAGCCTATGGCTACACCTTC CASSQGREQGTAYGYTF
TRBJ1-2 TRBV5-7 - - TGTGCCAGCAACCCTGGAGGCGCCTTGGGCTACACCTTC CASNPGGALGYTF
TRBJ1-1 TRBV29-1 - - TGCAGCGTTGAACTTCCGGGGAACACTGAAGCTTTCTTT CSVELPGNTEAFF
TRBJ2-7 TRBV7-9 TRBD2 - TGTGCCAGCAGCCCGATGGGTAGCGGGGGGTTCGAGCAGTACTTC CASSPMGSGGFEQYF
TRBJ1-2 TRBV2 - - TGTGCCAGCAGTGAACGCGGGAATTATGGCTACACCTTC CASSERGNYGYTF
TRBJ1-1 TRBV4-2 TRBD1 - TGTGCCAGCAGCCAAGAGTCAGGGGGCGCGGAGAATGAAGCTTTCTTT CASSQESGGAENEAFF
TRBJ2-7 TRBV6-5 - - TGTGCCAGCAATTCCCTGGACAGAGTCTACGAGCAGTACTTC CASNSLDRVYEQYF
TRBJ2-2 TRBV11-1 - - TGTGCCAGCAGCTTAGACAGACATTCGAACACCGGGGAGCTGTTTTTT CASSLDRHSNTGELFF
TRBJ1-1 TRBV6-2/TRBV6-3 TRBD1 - TGTGCCAGCAGCACACAGGGGCCGAACACTGAAGCTTTCTTT CASSTQGPNTEAFF
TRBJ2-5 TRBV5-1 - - TGCGCCAGCTCCGGTGCCGGGGGACAAGAGACCCAGTACTTC CASSGAGGQETQYF
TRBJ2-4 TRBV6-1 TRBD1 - TGTGCCAGCAGTGGAATACAGGGGGCTGCCAAAAACATTCAGTACTTC CASSGIQGAAKNIQYF
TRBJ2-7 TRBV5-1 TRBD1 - TGCGCCAGCAGCTTGGCCGCGGGACAGGGTCTCTACGAGCAGTACTTC CASSLAAGQGLYEQYF
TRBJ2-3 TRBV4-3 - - TGCGCCAGCAGCCAAGAACCCGGGTCAGATACGCAGTATTTT CASSQEPGSDTQYF
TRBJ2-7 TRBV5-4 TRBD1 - TGTGCCAGCAGCTTTTCCTCCGGGACAGGGGTTTTCCACGAGCAGTACTTC CASSFSSGTGVFHEQYF
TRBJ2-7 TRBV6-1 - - TGTGCCAGCAGTGAATTCTACAGATCTGGGGAGCAGTACTTC CASSEFYRSGEQYF
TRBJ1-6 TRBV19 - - TGTGCCAGTAGTATAACCCAGGGAGGGAGTTCACCCCTCCACTTT CASSITQGGSSPLHF
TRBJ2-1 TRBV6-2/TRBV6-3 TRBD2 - TGTGCCAGCAGTAGCCTAGCGGGGGGTGTAAATGAGCAGTTCTTC CASSSLAGGVNEQFF
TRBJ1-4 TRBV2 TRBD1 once TGTGCCAGCAATCCGGGACAGGTTACAACTAATGAAAAACTGTTTTTT CASNPGQVTTNEKLFF
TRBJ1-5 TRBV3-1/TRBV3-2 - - TGTGCCAGCAGCGAAAAACCGGGGGTGCCCCAGCATTTT CASSEKPGVPQHF
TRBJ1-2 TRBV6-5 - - TGTGCCAGCAGTTACGGGGCAGGGGATGGCTACACCTTC CASSYGAGDGYTF
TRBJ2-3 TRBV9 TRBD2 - TGTGCCAGCAGCGTTACTAGCGGGGGTCCGAATACGCAGTATTTT CASSVTSGGPNTQYF